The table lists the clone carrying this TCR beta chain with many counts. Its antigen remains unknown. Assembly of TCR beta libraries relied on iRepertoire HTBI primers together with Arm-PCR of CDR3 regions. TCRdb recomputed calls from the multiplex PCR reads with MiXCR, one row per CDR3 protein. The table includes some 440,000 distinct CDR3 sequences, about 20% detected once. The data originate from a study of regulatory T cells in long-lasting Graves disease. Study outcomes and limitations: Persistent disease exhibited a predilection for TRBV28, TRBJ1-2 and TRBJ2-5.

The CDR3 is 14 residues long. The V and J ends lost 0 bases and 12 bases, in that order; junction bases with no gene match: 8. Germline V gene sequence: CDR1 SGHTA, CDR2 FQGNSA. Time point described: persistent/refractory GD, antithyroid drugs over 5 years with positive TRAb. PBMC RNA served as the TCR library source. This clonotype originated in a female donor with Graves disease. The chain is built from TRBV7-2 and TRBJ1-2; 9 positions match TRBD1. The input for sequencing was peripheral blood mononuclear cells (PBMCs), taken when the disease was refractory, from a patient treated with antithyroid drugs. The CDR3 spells CASSLALGQGTDTF. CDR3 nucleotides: TGTGCCAGCAGCTTAGCCCTGGGACAGGGTACCGACACCTTC.